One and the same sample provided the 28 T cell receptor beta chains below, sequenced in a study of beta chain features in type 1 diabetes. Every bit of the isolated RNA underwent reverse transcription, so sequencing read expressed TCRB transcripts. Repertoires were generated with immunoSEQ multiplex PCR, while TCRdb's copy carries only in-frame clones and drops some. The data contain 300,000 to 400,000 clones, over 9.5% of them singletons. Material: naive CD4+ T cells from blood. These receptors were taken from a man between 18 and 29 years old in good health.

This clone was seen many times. Here the CDR3 reads CASSTGTGIYNEQFF. Written as DNA, the CDR3 is TGTGCCAGCAGCACCGGGACAGGGATTTACAATGAGCAGTTCTTC. V usage is TRBV7-3 and J usage is TRBJ2-1, with 9 positions matching TRBD1. Unmatched junction bases numbered 6, after V lost 5 bases and J lost 4 bases. The CDR3 covers 15 residues. The V gene's germline CDR1 is SGHTA and CDR2 FQGTGA.

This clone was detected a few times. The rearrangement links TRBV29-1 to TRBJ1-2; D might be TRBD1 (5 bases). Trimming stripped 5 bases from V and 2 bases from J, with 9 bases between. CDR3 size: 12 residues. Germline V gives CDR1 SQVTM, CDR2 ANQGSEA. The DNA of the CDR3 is TGCAGCGTTTCGGGGGGAAACTATGGCTACACCTTC. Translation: CSVSGGNYGYTF.

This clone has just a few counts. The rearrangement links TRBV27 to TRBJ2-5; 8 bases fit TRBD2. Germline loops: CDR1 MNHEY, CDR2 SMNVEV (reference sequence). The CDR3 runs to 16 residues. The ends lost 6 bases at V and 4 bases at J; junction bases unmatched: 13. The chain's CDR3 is CASSPADSGTGETQYF. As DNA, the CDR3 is TGTGCCAGCAGCCCCGCGGATAGCGGGACGGGAGAGACCCAGTACTTC.

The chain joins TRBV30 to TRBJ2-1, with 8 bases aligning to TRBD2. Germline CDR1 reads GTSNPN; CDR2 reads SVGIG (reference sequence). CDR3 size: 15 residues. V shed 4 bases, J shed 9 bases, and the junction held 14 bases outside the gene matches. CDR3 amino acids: CAWIQLAGGSGEQFF. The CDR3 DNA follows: TGTGCCTGGATCCAACTGGCGGGAGGTTCGGGTGAGCAGTTCTTC.

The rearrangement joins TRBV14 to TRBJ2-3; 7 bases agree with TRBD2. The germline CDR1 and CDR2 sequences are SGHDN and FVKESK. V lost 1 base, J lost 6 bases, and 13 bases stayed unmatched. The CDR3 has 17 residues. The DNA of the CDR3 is TGTGCCAGCAGCCAAGGTCGGGGGGATATGTTCTCGGATACGCAGTATTTT. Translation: CASSQGRGDMFSDTQYF.

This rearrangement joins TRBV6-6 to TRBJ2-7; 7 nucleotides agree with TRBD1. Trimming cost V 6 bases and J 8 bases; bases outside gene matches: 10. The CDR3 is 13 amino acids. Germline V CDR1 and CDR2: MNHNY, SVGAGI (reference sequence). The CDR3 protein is CASSPGTVIKQYF. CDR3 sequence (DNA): TGTGCCAGCAGCCCCGGGACAGTGATCAAGCAGTACTTC.

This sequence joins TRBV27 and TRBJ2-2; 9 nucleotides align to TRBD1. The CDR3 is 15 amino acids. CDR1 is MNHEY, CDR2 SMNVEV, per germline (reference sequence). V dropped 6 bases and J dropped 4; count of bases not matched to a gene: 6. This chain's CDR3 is CASRLGQGLTGELFF. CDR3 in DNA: TGTGCCAGCAGACTGGGACAGGGTCTCACCGGGGAGCTGTTTTTT.

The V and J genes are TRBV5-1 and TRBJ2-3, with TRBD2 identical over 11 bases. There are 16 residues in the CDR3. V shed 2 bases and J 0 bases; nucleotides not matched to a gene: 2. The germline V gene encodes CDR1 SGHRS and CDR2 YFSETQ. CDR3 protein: CASSLGTSGSTDTQYF. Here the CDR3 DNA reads TGCGCCAGCAGCTTAGGGACTAGCGGAAGCACAGATACGCAGTATTTT.

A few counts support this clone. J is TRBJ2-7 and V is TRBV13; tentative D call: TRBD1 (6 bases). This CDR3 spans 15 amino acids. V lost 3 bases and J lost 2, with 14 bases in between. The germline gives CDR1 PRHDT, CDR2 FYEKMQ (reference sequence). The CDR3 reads CASSFRGRGAYEQYF. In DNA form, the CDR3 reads TGTGCCAGCAGCTTTCGAGGCAGGGGAGCCTACGAGCAGTACTTC. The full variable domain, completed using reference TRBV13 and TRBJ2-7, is AAGVIQSPRHLIKEKRETATLKCYPIPRHDTVYWYQQGPGQDPQFLISFYEKMQSDKGSIPDRFSAQQFSDYHSELNMSSLELGDSALYFCASSFRGRGAYEQYFGPGTRLTVT.

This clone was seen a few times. The CDR3 DNA reads TGTGCCAGCAGCCCGAGGGGGCCTGGGACAGGAGGTGAAAAACTGTTTTTT. It yields the protein CASSPRGPGTGGEKLFF. The V call is TRBV7-2, the J call TRBJ1-4; 8 bases match TRBD1. The CDR3 spans 17 residues. CDR1 and CDR2 (germline): SGHTA, FQGNSA. Germline trimming cut 5 bases from V and 7 bases from J; bases unmatched to any gene: 15.

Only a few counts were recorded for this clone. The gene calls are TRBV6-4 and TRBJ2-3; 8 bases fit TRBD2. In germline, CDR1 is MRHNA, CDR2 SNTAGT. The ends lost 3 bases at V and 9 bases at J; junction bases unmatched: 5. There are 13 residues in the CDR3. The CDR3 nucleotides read TGTGCCAGCAGTGATGGACTAGCCGCGACGCAGTATTTT. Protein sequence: CASSDGLAATQYF.

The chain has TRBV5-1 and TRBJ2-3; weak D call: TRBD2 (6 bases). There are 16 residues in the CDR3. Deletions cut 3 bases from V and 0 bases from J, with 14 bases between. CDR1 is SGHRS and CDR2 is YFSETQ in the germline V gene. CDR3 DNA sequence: TGCGCCAGCAGCTACGGGACTCGAGCTAGCACAGATACGCAGTATTTT. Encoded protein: CASSYGTRASTDTQYF.

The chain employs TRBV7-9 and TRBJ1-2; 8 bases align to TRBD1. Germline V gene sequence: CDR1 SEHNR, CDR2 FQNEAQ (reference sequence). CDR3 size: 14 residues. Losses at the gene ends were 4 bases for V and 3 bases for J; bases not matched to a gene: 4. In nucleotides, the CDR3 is TGTGCCAGCAGCTCAGGGGGCCGGGACTATGGCTACACCTTC. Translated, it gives CASSSGGRDYGYTF.

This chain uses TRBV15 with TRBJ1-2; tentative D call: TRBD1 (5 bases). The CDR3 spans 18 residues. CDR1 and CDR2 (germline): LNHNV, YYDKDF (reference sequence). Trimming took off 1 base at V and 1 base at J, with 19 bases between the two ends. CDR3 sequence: CATSRGTRQYSFNYGYTF. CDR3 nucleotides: TGTGCCACCAGCAGAGGGACCAGACAGTATTCCTTTAACTATGGCTACACCTTC.

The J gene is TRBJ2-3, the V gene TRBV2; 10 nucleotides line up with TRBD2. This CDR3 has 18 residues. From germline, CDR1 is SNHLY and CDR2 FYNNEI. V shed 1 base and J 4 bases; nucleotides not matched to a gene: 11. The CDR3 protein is CASSEVAPTSGDPDTQYF. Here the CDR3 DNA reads TGTGCCAGCAGTGAAGTCGCCCCCACTAGCGGGGACCCAGATACGCAGTATTTT.

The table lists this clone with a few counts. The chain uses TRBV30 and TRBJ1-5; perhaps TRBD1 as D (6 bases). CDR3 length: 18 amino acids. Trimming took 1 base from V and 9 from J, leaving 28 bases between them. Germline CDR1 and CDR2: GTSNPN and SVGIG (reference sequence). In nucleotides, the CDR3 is TGTGCCTGGAGTGGGGGACAAATCCCGGGACGGGACGGTCGGCCCCAGCATTTT. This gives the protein CAWSGGQIPGRDGRPQHF.

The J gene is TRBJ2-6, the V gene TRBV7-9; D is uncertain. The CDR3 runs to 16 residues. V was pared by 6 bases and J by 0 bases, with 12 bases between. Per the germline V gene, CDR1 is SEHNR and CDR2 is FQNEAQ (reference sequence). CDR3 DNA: TGTGCCAGCAGGCTGGGCGTAGGCTCTGGGGCCAACGTCCTGACTTTC. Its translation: CASRLGVGSGANVLTF.

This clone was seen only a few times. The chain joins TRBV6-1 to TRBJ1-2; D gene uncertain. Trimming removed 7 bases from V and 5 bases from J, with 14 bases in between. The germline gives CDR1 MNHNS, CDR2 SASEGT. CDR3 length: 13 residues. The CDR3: CASTVDFNYGYTF. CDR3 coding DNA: TGTGCCAGCACGGTGGACTTCAATTATGGCTACACCTTC.

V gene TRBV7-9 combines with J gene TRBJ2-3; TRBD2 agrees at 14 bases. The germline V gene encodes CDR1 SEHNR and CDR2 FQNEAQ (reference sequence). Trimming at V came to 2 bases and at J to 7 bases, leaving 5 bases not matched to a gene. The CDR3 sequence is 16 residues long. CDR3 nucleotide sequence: TGTGCCAGCAGCTTAAACCGACTAGCGGGGGGGAATACGCAGTATTTT. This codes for CASSLNRLAGGNTQYF.

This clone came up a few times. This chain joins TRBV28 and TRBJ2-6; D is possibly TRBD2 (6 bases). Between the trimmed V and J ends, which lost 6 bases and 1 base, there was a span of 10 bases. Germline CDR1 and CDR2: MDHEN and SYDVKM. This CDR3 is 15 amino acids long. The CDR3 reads CASRKSGSGANVLTF. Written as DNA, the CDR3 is TGTGCCAGCAGAAAAAGCGGGTCTGGGGCCAACGTCCTGACTTTC. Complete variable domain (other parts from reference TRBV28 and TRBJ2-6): DVKVTQSSRYLVKRTGEKVFLECVQDMDHENMFWYRQDPGLGLRLIYFSYDVKMKEKGDIPEGYSVSREKKERFSLILESASTNQTSMYLCASRKSGSGANVLTFGAGSRLTVL.

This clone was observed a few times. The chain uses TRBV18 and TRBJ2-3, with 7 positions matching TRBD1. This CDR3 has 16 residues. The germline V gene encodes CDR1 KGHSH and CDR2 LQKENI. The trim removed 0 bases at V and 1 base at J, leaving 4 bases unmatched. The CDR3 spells CASSPPDGTGTDTQYF. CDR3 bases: TGTGCCAGCTCACCACCGGACGGGACAGGCACAGATACGCAGTATTTT.

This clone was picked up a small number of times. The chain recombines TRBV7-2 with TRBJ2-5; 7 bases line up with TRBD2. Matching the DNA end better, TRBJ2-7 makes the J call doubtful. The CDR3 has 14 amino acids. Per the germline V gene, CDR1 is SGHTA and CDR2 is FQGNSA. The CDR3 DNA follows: TGTGCCAGCAGCTCGCGGGGAGGGTATATCGAGCAGTACTTC. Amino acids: CASSSRGGYIEQYF.

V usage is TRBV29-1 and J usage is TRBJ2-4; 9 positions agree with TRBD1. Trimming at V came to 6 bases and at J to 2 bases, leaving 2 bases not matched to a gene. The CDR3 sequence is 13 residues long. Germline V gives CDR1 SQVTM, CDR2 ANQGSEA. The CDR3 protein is CSVGQGPKNIQYF. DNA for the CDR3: TGCAGCGTGGGACAGGGCCCCAAAAACATTCAGTACTTC.

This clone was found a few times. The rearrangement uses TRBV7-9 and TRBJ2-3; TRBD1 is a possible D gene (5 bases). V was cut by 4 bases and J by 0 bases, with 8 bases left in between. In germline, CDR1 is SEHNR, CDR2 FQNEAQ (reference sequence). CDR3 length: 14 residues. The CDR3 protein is CASSYAGSTDTQYF. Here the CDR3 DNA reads TGTGCCAGCAGCTATGCAGGGAGCACAGATACGCAGTATTTT.

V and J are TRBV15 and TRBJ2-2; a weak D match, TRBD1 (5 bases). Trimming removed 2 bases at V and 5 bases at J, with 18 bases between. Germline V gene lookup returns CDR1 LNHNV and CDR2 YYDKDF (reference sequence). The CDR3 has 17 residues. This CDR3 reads CATSRPIRVFRTGELFF. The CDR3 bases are TGTGCCACCAGCAGACCTATCAGGGTTTTTAGGACCGGGGAGCTGTTTTTT.

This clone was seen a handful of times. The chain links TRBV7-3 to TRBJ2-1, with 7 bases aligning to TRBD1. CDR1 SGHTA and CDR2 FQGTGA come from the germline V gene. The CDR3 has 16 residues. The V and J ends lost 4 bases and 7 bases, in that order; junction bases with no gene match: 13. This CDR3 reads CASSSSVAGGRNEQFF. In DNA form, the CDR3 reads TGTGCCAGCAGCTCTTCGGTTGCAGGGGGAAGGAATGAGCAGTTCTTC.

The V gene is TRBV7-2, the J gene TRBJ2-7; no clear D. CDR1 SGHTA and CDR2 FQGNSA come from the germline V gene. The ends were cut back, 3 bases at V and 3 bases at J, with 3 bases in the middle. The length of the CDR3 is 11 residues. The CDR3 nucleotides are TGTGCCAGCAGCTTCAGCTACGAGCAGTACTTC. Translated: CASSFSYEQYF.

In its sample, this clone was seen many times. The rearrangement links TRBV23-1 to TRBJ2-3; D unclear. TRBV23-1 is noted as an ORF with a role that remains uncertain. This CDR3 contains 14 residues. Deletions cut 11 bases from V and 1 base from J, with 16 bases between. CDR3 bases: TGCGCCCGAGTCCAACGGTCACGCACAGATACGCAGTATTTT. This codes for CARVQRSRTDTQYF.